These 19 T cell receptor beta chains came from one sample sequenced in a study of T cell responses to AZD1222 COVID-19 vaccine. This table comes from immunoSEQ multiplex PCR, and its TCRdb copy is limited to in-frame clones, with some not included. The table shows about 120,000 clones, with roughly 86% occurring only once. The sample was peripheral blood, taken on day 0 of AZD1222 vaccination. Receptors originate from an adult in good health.

The CDR3 region is CASSRDRGPTGELFF. The DNA for the CDR3 is TGCGCCAGCAGCAGAGACAGGGGGCCCACCGGGGAGCTGTTTTTT. The V gene is TRBV5-1, the J gene TRBJ2-2; TRBD1 matches 10 bases. The V gene end was trimmed by 4 bases and the J gene end by 4 bases; junction bases not matched to a gene: 4. The length of the CDR3 is 15 residues. In germline, CDR1 is SGHRS, CDR2 YFSETQ.

The chain recombines TRBV6-1 with TRBJ2-2; the D is unclear. Germline loops: CDR1 MNHNS, CDR2 SASEGT. Trimming left V 0 bases short and J 4 bases short, with 6 bases between. The CDR3 is 14 amino acids. This CDR3 reads CASSEALGTGELFF. CDR3 coding DNA: TGTGCCAGCAGTGAAGCGCTAGGCACCGGGGAGCTGTTTTTT.

This chain uses TRBV7-9 with TRBJ2-7; D might be TRBD2 (6 bases). CDR3 length: 13 residues. In germline, CDR1 is SEHNR, CDR2 FQNEAQ (reference sequence). Trimming shortened V by 1 base and J by 6 bases, and 10 bases separated the two germline ends. The CDR3 region has the DNA TGTGCCAGCAGCTTAGATCGGGAGTCCGAGCAGTACTTC. Residues: CASSLDRESEQYF.

J is TRBJ2-2 and V is TRBV7-2; D is unclear. V was pared by 7 bases and J by 6 bases, with 15 bases between. CDR1 is SGHTA and CDR2 is FQGNSA in the germline V gene. CDR3 length: 14 residues. CDR3 loop: CASTLTPWAGELFF. The CDR3 DNA reads as TGTGCCAGCACTCTTACGCCGTGGGCCGGGGAGCTGTTTTTT.

The CDR3 protein is CASSLEYRPLEAFF. CDR3 in DNA: TGTGCCAGCAGCTTGGAATACAGGCCCCTTGAAGCTTTCTTT. The genes are TRBV5-4 and TRBJ1-1; D is perhaps TRBD1 (5 bases). The CDR3 is 14 amino acids. V shed 0 bases and J shed 7 bases, with 13 bases lying between them. CDR1 SGHNT and CDR2 YYREEE come from the germline V gene (reference sequence).

This clone was seen more than once but under ten times. J is TRBJ2-1 and V is TRBV5-1, with TRBD2 matching 10 bases. Germline-derived CDR1 and CDR2 are SGHRS and YFSETQ. The CDR3 extends over 15 amino acids. Trimming cost V 4 bases and J 5 bases; bases outside gene matches: 6. CDR3 bases: TGCGCCAGCAGCAAGACTAGCGGGCTAAACAATGAGCAGTTCTTC. It is translated as CASSKTSGLNNEQFF.

V is TRBV6-2 or TRBV6-3 and J is TRBJ2-7, with D uncertain. The V end lost 4 bases, the J end lost 2 bases, and 15 bases lay between the germline ends. Germline V gene sequence: CDR1 MNHEY, CDR2 SVGEGT. The CDR3 length is 15 residues. The CDR3 nucleotides are TGTGCCAGCAGTTCCCCGACTGTTTCGCCCTACGAGCAGTACTTC. Translated: CASSSPTVSPYEQYF.

V is TRBV7-9 and J is TRBJ1-5; D remains unclear. Germline values: CDR1 SEHNR, CDR2 FQNEAQ (reference sequence). The ends were cut back, 2 bases at V and 0 bases at J, with 8 bases in the middle. There are 15 residues in the CDR3. The CDR3 DNA sequence: TGTGCCAGCAGCTTATCCGCCAGTAGCAATCAGCCCCAGCATTTT. It specifies CASSLSASSNQPQHF.

The chain joins TRBV4-1 to TRBJ2-1, with a weak D call TRBD2 (6 bases). Per germline, CDR1 MGHRA and CDR2 YSYEKL. V lost 3 bases to trimming and J lost 4 bases, with 19 bases between them. The CDR3 length is 17 residues. The CDR3 sequence: CASSQSAAGGGYNEQFF. In DNA, the CDR3 is TGCGCCAGCAGCCAGTCTGCGGCGGGTGGAGGGTACAATGAGCAGTTCTTC.

This clone has just a few counts. V and J are TRBV19 and TRBJ1-1; D uncertain. The CDR3 is 12 amino acids. The V and J ends lost 3 bases and 6 bases respectively, with 8 bases between them. Germline values: CDR1 LNHDA, CDR2 SQIVND (reference sequence). The CDR3 loop reads CASSMGIAEAFF. DNA for the CDR3: TGTGCCAGTAGTATGGGCATTGCTGAAGCTTTCTTT.

J is TRBJ1-3 and V is TRBV14, with unresolved D. Per the germline V gene, CDR1 is SGHDN and CDR2 is FVKESK. The CDR3 covers 13 residues. V lost 3 bases to trimming and J lost 4 bases, with 7 bases between them. This CDR3 reads CASSQASGNTIYF. CDR3 DNA sequence: TGTGCCAGCAGCCAGGCCAGCGGAAACACCATATATTTT.

This chain links TRBV5-6 with TRBJ2-7; D uncertain. CDR1 is SGHDT, CDR2 YYEEEE, per germline. This CDR3 has 12 residues. The V end was cut by 1 base, the J end by 4 bases, with 6 bases between. The chain's CDR3 is CASSLYEYEQYF. The CDR3 coding sequence is TGTGCCAGCAGCTTGTACGAATACGAGCAGTACTTC. Combining the CDR3 with reference TRBV5-6 and TRBJ2-7 gives the whole variable domain DAGVTQSPTHLIKTRGQQVTLRCSPKSGHDTVSWYQQALGQGPQFIFQYYEEEERQRGNFPDRFSGHQFPNYSSELNVNALLLGDSALYLCASSLYEYEQYFGPGTRLTVT.

V is TRBV5-1 and J is TRBJ2-3; D might be TRBD1 (5 bases). The V and J ends lost 1 base and 4 bases respectively, with 16 bases between them. This CDR3 comprises 16 residues. Germline V CDR1 and CDR2: SGHRS, YFSETQ. DNA of the CDR3: TGCGCCAGCAGCTTGCAGGGCGCCGTCGGATCAGATACGCAGTATTTT. Translation gives CASSLQGAVGSDTQYF.

The chain uses TRBV4-3 and TRBJ2-7, with 8 bases identical to TRBD1. The germline V gene encodes CDR1 LGHNA and CDR2 YSLEER. V lost 1 base and J lost 4; bases outside the gene matches: 9. CDR3 length equals 16 residues. CDR3 residues: CASSQVSGGGGYEQYF. Written as DNA, the CDR3 is TGCGCCAGCAGCCAAGTTTCAGGGGGCGGAGGATACGAGCAGTACTTC.

The rearrangement joins TRBV4-1 to TRBJ2-1, with no clear D. Germline CDR1 MGHRA, CDR2 YSYEKL. Trimming shortened V by 0 bases and J by 9 bases, and 15 bases separated the two germline ends. The CDR3 extends over 15 amino acids. The CDR3, as DNA: TGCGCCAGCAGCCAAGATTTAACAGCCCCAGGTGAGCAGTTCTTC. Its translation: CASSQDLTAPGEQFF.

V usage is TRBV30 and J usage is TRBJ2-7, with no clear D. The CDR3 is 13 residues long. V was shortened by 2 bases and J by 7 bases, with 15 bases between the two germline ends. Germline lookup yields CDR1 GTSNPN and CDR2 SVGIG (reference sequence). The chain's CDR3 is CAWSPPAVREQYF. The CDR3 region has the DNA TGTGCCTGGAGTCCCCCCGCTGTACGTGAGCAGTACTTC.

This chain links TRBV29-1 with TRBJ1-1; possibly TRBD1 for D (5 bases). The CDR3 extends over 12 amino acids. Germline V lookup: CDR1 SQVTM, CDR2 ANQGSEA. Trimming left V 7 bases short and J 1 base short, with 10 bases between. The CDR3 DNA reads TGCAGCGCTGGACACTCGAACACTGAAGCTTTCTTT. Amino acid sequence: CSAGHSNTEAFF.

The chain joins TRBV21-1 to TRBJ1-5. TRBV21-1 is listed as a pseudogene. The CDR3 consists of 15 residues. Written as DNA, the CDR3 is TGTGCCAGCAGCCTAAGGTCGAGTCTGGATCAGCCCCAGCATTTT. Translated, it gives CASSLRSSLDQPQHF.

V gene TRBV18 combines with J gene TRBJ1-4, with D unclear. The V end lost 5 bases, the J end lost 5 bases, and 21 bases lay between the germline ends. Per the germline V gene, CDR1 is KGHSH and CDR2 is LQKENI. The CDR3 is made up of 17 amino acids. The CDR3 DNA reads as TGTGCCAGCTCATCCACCGCGATGGCAATCGCCAATGAAAAACTGTTTTTT. Its translation: CASSSTAMAIANEKLFF.